This T cell receptor (beta chain) was sequenced during a study of blood T cell repertoires in COVID-19. On the study more broadly: In each case, the material was cDNA or gDNA derived from T cells, B-cell-depleted T cells, or PBMCs.

Authors' data handling: Estimation of nucleated cell counts was performed using reference gene primer amplification. Generated by immunoSEQ multiplex PCR, the TCRdb table keeps only in-frame clones and is missing some. That table furnishes V, J and clone size, whereas the DNA furnished D and trimming. The profile shows about 160,000 clones, approximately 78% of them singletons. This CDR3 is 18 amino acids long. Germline trimming cut 0 bases from V and 4 bases from J; bases unmatched to any gene: 8. CDR1 and CDR2 (germline): SGHAT, FQNNGV. This clonotype originated in a human donor in a cohort sampled during active COVID-19. Sequencing input: peripheral blood. The rearrangement links TRBV11-2 to TRBJ2-2, with 10 bases identical to TRBD1. CDR3 region: CASSLDGDRGPLTGELFF. The CDR3 DNA reads as TGTGCCAGCAGCTTAGATGGGGACAGGGGCCCACTCACCGGGGAGCTGTTTTTT.